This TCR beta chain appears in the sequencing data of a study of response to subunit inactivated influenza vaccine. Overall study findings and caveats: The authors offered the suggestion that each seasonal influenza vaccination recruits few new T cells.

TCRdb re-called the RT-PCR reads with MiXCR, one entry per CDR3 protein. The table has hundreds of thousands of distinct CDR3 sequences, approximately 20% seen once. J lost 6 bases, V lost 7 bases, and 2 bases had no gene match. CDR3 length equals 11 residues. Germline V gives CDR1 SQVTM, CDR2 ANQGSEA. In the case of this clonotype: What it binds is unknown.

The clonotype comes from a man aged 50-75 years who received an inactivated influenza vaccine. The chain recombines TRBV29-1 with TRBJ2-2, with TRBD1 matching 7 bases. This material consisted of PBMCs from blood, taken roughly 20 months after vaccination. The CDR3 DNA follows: TGCAGCGCCACAGGGGCCGGGGAGCTGTTTTTT. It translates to CSATGAGELFF.